This T cell receptor beta chain is from a study of cytomegalovirus exposure and HLA in healthy donors. At the level of the study: Out of around 360 genotyped donors, about 84% belonged to the Caucasian-associated ancestry cluster.

Donors likely had unrecorded immune exposures despite being nominally healthy when sampled. Study-level results: Immune exposure information available was restricted to CMV serostatus.

The CDR3 length is 17 residues. Deletions cut 0 bases from V and 6 bases from J, with 18 bases between. The germline CDR1 and CDR2 sequences are SGDLS and YYNGEE. Worth noting for this clone: Its matching antigen is unknown.

Researchers ran the PCR with 60 Vbeta and 13 Jbeta primers. Produced via immunoSEQ multiplex PCR; TCRdb's table is partial and in-frame only. The sample lists 150,000 to 200,000 clones; 80% were seen once. Sequencing used PBMCs. This clonotype was sampled from a boy younger than 18 in good health and CMV-seronegative. The V and J genes are TRBV9 and TRBJ2-2, with a tentative D call TRBD2 (5 bases). The CDR3 coding sequence is TGTGCCAGCAGCGTAGGGGCGACCCGGGGTGTTGCCGGGGAGCTGTTTTTT. Translation: CASSVGATRGVAGELFF.